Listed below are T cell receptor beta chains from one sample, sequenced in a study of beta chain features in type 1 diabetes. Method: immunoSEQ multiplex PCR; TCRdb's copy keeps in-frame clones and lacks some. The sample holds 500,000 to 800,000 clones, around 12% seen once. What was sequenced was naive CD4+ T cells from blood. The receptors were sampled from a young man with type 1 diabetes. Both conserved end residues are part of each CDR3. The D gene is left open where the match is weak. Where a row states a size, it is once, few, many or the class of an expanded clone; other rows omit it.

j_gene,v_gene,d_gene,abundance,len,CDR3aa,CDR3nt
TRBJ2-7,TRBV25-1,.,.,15,CASSPGRTPLYEQYF,TGTGCCAGCTCCCCTGGCCGGACTCCTCTATACGAGCAGTACTTC
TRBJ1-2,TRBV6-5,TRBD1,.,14,CASESGTGKIGYTF,TGTGCCAGCGAATCCGGGACAGGGAAGATTGGCTACACCTTC
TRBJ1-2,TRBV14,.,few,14,CASSQDWQQQGYTF,TGTGCCAGCAGCCAAGATTGGCAACAGCAGGGCTACACCTTC
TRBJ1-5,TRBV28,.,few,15,CASSFAVYSNQPQHF,TGTGCCAGCAGTTTTGCGGTCTATAGCAATCAGCCCCAGCATTTT
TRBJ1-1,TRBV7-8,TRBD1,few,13,CASSSGQGNEAFF,TGTGCCAGCAGCTCGGGACAGGGGAATGAAGCTTTCTTT
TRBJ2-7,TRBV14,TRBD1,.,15,CASSQGTGVHHEQYF,TGTGCCAGCAGCCAGGGGACAGGCGTTCACCACGAGCAGTACTTC
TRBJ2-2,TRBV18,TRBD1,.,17,CASSPPGQALRTGELFF,TGTGCCAGCTCACCGCCGGGACAGGCTTTGAGGACCGGGGAGCTGTTTTTT
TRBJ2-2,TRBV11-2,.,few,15,CASSLQRSNTGELFF,TGTGCCAGCAGCTTACAGCGGTCAAACACCGGGGAGCTGTTTTTT
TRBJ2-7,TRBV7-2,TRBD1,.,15,CASTPSPGQGYEQYF,TGTGCCAGCACCCCCTCACCTGGACAGGGGTACGAGCAGTACTTC
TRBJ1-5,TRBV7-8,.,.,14,CASSLEEGGQPQHF,TGTGCCAGCAGCTTAGAGGAAGGGGGGCAGCCCCAGCATTTT
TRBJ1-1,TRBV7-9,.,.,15,CASSISGPVNTEAFF,TGTGCCAGCAGCATTTCGGGGCCAGTCAACACTGAAGCTTTCTTT
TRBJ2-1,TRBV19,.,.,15,CASSTSSAAYNEQFF,TGTGCCAGTAGTACGAGCTCGGCAGCCTACAATGAGCAGTTCTTC
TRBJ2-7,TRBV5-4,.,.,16,CASSRVAPTGRYEQYF,TGTGCCAGCAGCCGAGTGGCACCGACAGGACGCTACGAGCAGTACTTC
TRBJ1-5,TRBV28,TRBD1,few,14,CASSSTGGEQPQHF,TGTGCCAGCAGTTCAACAGGGGGCGAGCAGCCCCAGCATTTT
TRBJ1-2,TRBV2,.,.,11,CASSGDHGYTF,TGTGCCAGCAGTGGGGACCATGGCTACACCTTC
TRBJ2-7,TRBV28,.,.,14,CASTNTGLRVEQYF,TGTGCCAGCACAAACACCGGGCTGAGGGTCGAGCAGTACTTC
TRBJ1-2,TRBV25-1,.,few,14,CASSDPLPHYGYTF,TGTGCCAGCAGTGACCCCCTTCCCCACTATGGCTACACCTTC
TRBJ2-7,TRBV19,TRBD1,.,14,CATSRTGTSYEQYF,TGTGCCACTTCGAGGACAGGAACCTCCTACGAGCAGTACTTC
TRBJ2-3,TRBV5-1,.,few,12,CASSLGSDTQYF,TGCGCCAGCAGCTTGGGAAGTGATACGCAGTATTTT
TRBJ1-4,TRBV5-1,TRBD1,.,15,CASSSGTGQNEKLFF,TGCGCCAGCAGCTCGGGGACAGGGCAAAATGAAAAACTGTTTTTT
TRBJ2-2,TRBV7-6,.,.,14,CASSWDGFTGELFF,TGTGCCAGCAGCTGGGACGGGTTCACCGGGGAGCTGTTTTTT
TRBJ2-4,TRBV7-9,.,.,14,CASSLPDRGNIQYF,TGTGCCAGCAGCTTACCCGACAGAGGTAACATTCAGTACTTC
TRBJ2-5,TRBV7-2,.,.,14,CASSFDRSQETQYF,TGTGCCAGCAGCTTCGACAGGAGCCAAGAGACCCAGTACTTC
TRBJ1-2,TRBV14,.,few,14,CASSQFTENYGYTF,TGTGCCAGCAGCCAATTTACAGAAAACTATGGCTACACCTTC
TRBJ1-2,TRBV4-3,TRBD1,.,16,CASSPALTGGMAGYTF,TGCGCCAGCAGCCCAGCACTAACAGGGGGGATGGCCGGCTACACCTTC
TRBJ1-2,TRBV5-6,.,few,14,CASSPTEPSYGYTF,TGTGCCAGCAGCCCGACAGAGCCCAGCTATGGCTACACCTTC
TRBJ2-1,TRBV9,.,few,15,CASSVAQGSYNEQFF,TGTGCCAGCAGCGTAGCACAGGGTTCCTACAATGAGCAGTTCTTC